Below, 14 T cell receptor beta chains from the same sample are listed, as sequenced in a study of human T cells and chemical hapten exposure. Using its own MiXCR run on the RACE reads, TCRdb lists one record per CDR3 protein. The table shows about 270,000 distinct CDR3 sequences, with approximately 7.5% occurring only once. The sample's time point: pre-sensitization, week 0. Treatment here: therapeutic diphenylcyclopropenone sensitization with weekly scalp DPC. This specimen was whole blood, taken in connection with sensitization to the hapten diphenylcyclopropenone (DPC). The receptors here all came from a young man with alopecia areata. Some clones in this sample may be carry-over from other donors' samples.

This clonotype was picked up many times. The rearrangement joins TRBV4-3 to TRBJ2-6; perhaps D is TRBD1 or TRBD2 (5 bases each). CDR3 length equals 19 residues. Germline loops: CDR1 LGHNA, CDR2 YSLEER. The germline V and J ends were trimmed by 0 bases and 0 bases, with 15 bases remaining between them. DNA for the CDR3: TGCGCCAGCAGCCAAGATTGGGGGTCAGTAAACTCTGGGGCCAACGTCCTGACTTTC. Protein product: CASSQDWGSVNSGANVLTF.

This clonotype came up many times. J is TRBJ1-1 and V is TRBV7-8; D unclear. This CDR3 spans 12 amino acids. Trimming took off 1 base at V and 7 bases at J, with 7 bases between the two ends. CDR1 is SGHVS and CDR2 is FQNEAQ in the germline V gene. The CDR3, as DNA: TGTGCCAGCAGCTTAGGCGAGAATGAAGCTTTCTTT. Translating gives CASSLGENEAFF.

Many counts were recorded for this clonotype. The rearrangement links TRBV19 to TRBJ1-5, with 10 nucleotides matching TRBD1. The junction had 10 bases not matched to a gene; V was cut back by 1 base and J by 7 bases. From germline, CDR1 is LNHDA and CDR2 SQIVND (reference sequence). The CDR3 length is 17 residues. CDR3 loop: CASSIGLDRGHYQPQHF. The CDR3 nucleotides read TGTGCCAGTAGTATAGGTCTAGACAGGGGGCACTACCAGCCCCAGCATTTT.

This clonotype showed up just a few times. This chain uses TRBV6-1 with TRBJ1-5; possible D gene TRBD1, 6 bases. V lost 3 bases, J lost 6 bases, and 15 bases lay in between. The CDR3 spans 15 residues. Per the germline V gene, CDR1 is MNHNS and CDR2 is SASEGT. This CDR3 is CASSEAAGGSQPQHF. For the CDR3, the DNA is TGTGCCAGCAGTGAGGCCGCGGGGGGCAGTCAGCCCCAGCATTTT.

The rearrangement joins TRBV7-9 to TRBJ2-1; 8 bases align to TRBD1. Germline V gene sequence: CDR1 SEHNR, CDR2 FQNEAQ (reference sequence). Losses at the gene ends were 0 bases for V and 8 bases for J; bases not matched to a gene: 6. The CDR3 sequence is 15 residues long. CDR3 nucleotide sequence: TGTGCCAGCAGCTTAGCGCGGCAGGGGGCCCATGAGCAGTTCTTC. This codes for CASSLARQGAHEQFF.

The chain uses TRBV19 and TRBJ2-2, with 7 bases identical to TRBD1. This CDR3 contains 15 residues. V lost 5 bases and J lost 2; bases outside the gene matches: 5. Germline V gene lookup returns CDR1 LNHDA and CDR2 SQIVND (reference sequence). CDR3 sequence (DNA): TGTGCCAGTAGTCCCGGGACAGTAAACACCGGGGAGCTGTTTTTT. As protein: CASSPGTVNTGELFF.

This clonotype turned up a few times. J is TRBJ2-1 and V is TRBV27; a possible D gene is TRBD2 (6 bases). V was trimmed by 2 bases and J by 10 bases, leaving 12 bases between them. Germline CDR1 and CDR2: MNHEY and SMNVEV (reference sequence). This CDR3 is 13 amino acids long. This CDR3 is CASSLNGAGEQFF. DNA of the CDR3: TGTGCCAGCAGTTTAAACGGGGCGGGGGAGCAGTTCTTC.

The chain employs TRBV10-3 and TRBJ1-5, with D maybe TRBD1 (5 bases). Trimming removed 0 bases at V and 1 base at J, with 10 bases between. The germline gives CDR1 ENHRY, CDR2 SYGVKD. The CDR3 runs 16 residues. This chain's CDR3 is CAISESRRGSNQPQHF. CDR3 DNA: TGTGCCATCAGTGAGTCCAGGAGGGGAAGCAATCAGCCCCAGCATTTT.

The V gene is TRBV11-2, the J gene TRBJ1-1, with D possibly TRBD1 on 6 matching bases. The V and J ends lost 3 bases and 8 bases respectively, with 16 bases between them. The germline V gene has CDR1 SGHAT and CDR2 FQNNGV. CDR3 size: 14 residues. The CDR3 DNA reads TGTGCCAGCAGCTTCAACCGGGACACCGAAGAAGCTTTCTTT. As protein: CASSFNRDTEEAFF.

This clonotype has only a few counts. The chain employs TRBV27 and TRBJ2-7; 9 positions agree with TRBD1. CDR3 length: 14 amino acids. V shed 4 bases, J shed 3 bases, and the junction held 4 bases outside the gene matches. Germline lookup yields CDR1 MNHEY and CDR2 SMNVEV (reference sequence). CDR3 sequence: CASSSGQGFYEQYF. The CDR3 DNA follows: TGTGCCAGCAGTTCGGGACAGGGATTCTACGAGCAGTACTTC.

This clonotype showed up just a few times. The chain combines TRBV5-5 with TRBJ1-1; 9 nucleotides align to TRBD1. The CDR3 has 14 amino acids. The J segment lost 4 bases and the V segment lost 3 bases, leaving 4 bases of the junction unmatched. Per germline, CDR1 SGHKS and CDR2 YYEKEE (reference sequence). The DNA of the CDR3 is TGTGCCAGCAGCTACGGGACAGGGATCACTGAAGCTTTCTTT. Protein: CASSYGTGITEAFF.

The rearrangement links TRBV4-2 to TRBJ2-5; D call uncertain. This CDR3 spans 16 amino acids. CDR1 and CDR2 (germline): LGHNA, YNFKEQ. V lost 0 bases to trimming and J lost 4 bases, with 15 bases between them. The CDR3 DNA reads as TGTGCCAGCAGCCAAGATGGGCTAGTAGGACGAGAGACCCAGTACTTC. Its protein is CASSQDGLVGRETQYF.

The genes are TRBV12-3 or TRBV12-4 and TRBJ1-2; D call uncertain. Trimming stripped 5 bases from V and 4 bases from J, with 11 bases between. This CDR3 has 13 amino acids. The CDR3, as DNA: TGTGCCAGCAGTCTGGAGATCGGCTATGGCTACACCTTC. Translating gives CASSLEIGYGYTF.

This clonotype came up a few times. CDR3 coding DNA: TGCGCCAGCAGCCAAGATAGTGGGTCCAGATATGGCTACACCTTC. This gives the protein CASSQDSGSRYGYTF. The chain links TRBV4-3 to TRBJ1-2; the D is unclear. The CDR3 contains 15 residues. CDR1 is LGHNA, CDR2 YSLEER, per germline. Trimming took 0 bases from V and 5 from J, leaving 13 bases between them.